These T cell receptor beta chains were read from a single sample in a study of cytomegalovirus exposure and HLA in healthy donors. Only in-frame clones appear in the TCRdb table, and some are missing; sequencing was by immunoSEQ multiplex PCR. Of approximately 150,000 clones listed, 82% are singletons. Input material: PBMCs. These receptors all stem from a man aged 18 to 29 in good health and CMV-seropositive. CDR3s leave out the opening cysteine and the closing phenylalanine or tryptophan.

j_call | v_call | cdr3_aa
TRBJ1-5 | TRBV5-4 | ASSPRTGVHNQPQH
TRBJ2-5 | TRBV5-1 | ASSPTAVQETQY
TRBJ2-2 | TRBV4-1 | ASSGQRSTGELF
TRBJ1-5 | TRBV7-9 | ASSLTGGGNQPQH
TRBJ1-5 | TRBV27 | ASSLRGIYQPQH
TRBJ2-3 | TRBV18 | ASSPPLAGGLDTQY
TRBJ2-3 | TRBV5-4 | ASSTGLAGSTDTQY
TRBJ2-1 | TRBV7-9 | ASMGGNNEQF
TRBJ2-5 | TRBV9 | ASSPPASGSYETQY
TRBJ2-7 | TRBV28 | ASSPTQVRVEQY
TRBJ2-3 | TRBV5-6 | ASSWDRGTDTQY
TRBJ1-5 | TRBV5-6 | ASSLRPTGSNQPQH
TRBJ2-1 | TRBV10-3 | AISAPTTKTNEQF
TRBJ1-5 | TRBV6-6 | ASSWDNRNQPQH
TRBJ2-7 | TRBV6-5 | ASMRAGENFEQY
TRBJ2-3 | TRBV13 | ASSLRLAGAIGPDTQY
TRBJ2-5 | TRBV6-5 | ASSQKETQY
TRBJ1-2 | TRBV2 | ASSPGFAYGYT
TRBJ2-7 | TRBV5-1 | ASSYLGSTYEQY
TRBJ2-7 | TRBV5-1 | ASSSGLAGVYEQY
TRBJ1-2 | TRBV5-4 | ASSSTRGLNYGYT
TRBJ2-7 | TRBV7-9 | SSSFRGGFYEQY
TRBJ1-1 | TRBV5-1 | ASSTLSFLNTEAF
TRBJ1-4 | TRBV28 | ASRTGGAVREKLF
TRBJ2-3 | TRBV5-1 | ASSYGSETQY
TRBJ2-5 | TRBV4-2 | ASSQAERETQY
TRBJ2-4 | TRBV7-8 | ASSLGGEGNIQY
TRBJ2-2 | TRBV30 | AWRAPLGLAGVGELF